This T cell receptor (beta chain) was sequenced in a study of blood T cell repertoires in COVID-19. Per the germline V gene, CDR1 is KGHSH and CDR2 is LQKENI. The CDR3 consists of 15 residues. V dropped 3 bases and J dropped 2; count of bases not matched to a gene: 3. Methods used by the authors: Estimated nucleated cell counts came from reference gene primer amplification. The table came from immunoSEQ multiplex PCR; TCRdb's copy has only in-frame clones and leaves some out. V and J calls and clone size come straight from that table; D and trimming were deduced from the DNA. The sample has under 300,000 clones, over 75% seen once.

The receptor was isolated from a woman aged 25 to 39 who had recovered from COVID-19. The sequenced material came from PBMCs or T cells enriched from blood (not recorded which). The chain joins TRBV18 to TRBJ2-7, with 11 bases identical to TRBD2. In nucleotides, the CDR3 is TGTGCCAGCTCACCGCTACTAGCGGGGGCCTACGAGCAGTACTTC. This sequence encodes CASSPLLAGAYEQYF.